This TCR beta chain was captured in a study of cytomegalovirus exposure and HLA in healthy donors. Turning to the study itself: Of 398 genotyped donors, around 84% clustered with self-reported Caucasian donors.

In the PCR, 60 Vbeta and 13 Jbeta primers were used. The repertoire was sequenced with immunoSEQ multiplex PCR; TCRdb's copy has only in-frame clones and lacks some. Found here are 110,000 to 150,000 clones, around 78% of them singletons; the top ten hold about 2.2%. Note on this clone: The antigen is not known.

Study conclusions and caveats: Immune exposure data for these donors was limited to CMV serostatus. Sequencing likely generated an artifact that appeared as a cluster of highly shared sequence variants. Later analysis associated a missense DCLRE1C variant with TCR beta V- and J-gene trimming.

Germline V gene data show CDR1 as KGHSH and CDR2 as LQKENI. Germline trimming cut 1 base from V and 4 bases from J; bases unmatched to any gene: 10. The CDR3 has 17 residues. The chain joins TRBV18 to TRBJ2-5; TRBD2 aligns across 9 bases. The material sequenced was PBMCs. The receptor comes from a woman aged 18-29 years in good health and CMV-seropositive. CDR3 DNA: TGTGCCAGCTCACCACGTTTAGCGGGGGCAGTAGGAGAGACCCAGTACTTC. This codes for CASSPRLAGAVGETQYF.